Below, one T cell receptor (beta chain) is given with its context. Its antigen is not known. A mixed TRB-A/B primer pool amplified rearranged TRB by multiplex touch-down PCR. TCRdb fed the multiplex PCR reads into MiXCR, producing one record per CDR3 protein. The table records fewer than 13,000 distinct CDR3 sequences, around 32% of them present only once. These data originate in a study of T cell repertoires in aging, cancer and after chemotherapy. Study-level points and caveats: Age-matched healthy donors had significantly more diverse, less clonal blood TCR repertoires than untreated cancer patients.

CDR3 size: 14 residues. The germline V gene has CDR1 DFQATT and CDR2 SNEGSKA (reference sequence). TCR beta rearrangements were amplified from peripheral blood genomic DNA. Sequences were obtained from blood. The TCR comes from a human donor in good health. The V gene is TRBV20-1, the J gene TRBJ1-6, with 10 bases identical to TRBD1. CDR3 in amino acids: CSARTGTGESPLHF. The CDR3 DNA is TGCAGCGCTCGAACTGGGACAGGGGAATCACCCCTCCACTTT.